The present T cell receptor (beta chain) was sequenced within a study of immune heterogeneity within non-small cell lung tumors. Amplifying TCR beta CDR3 involved multiplex PCR carried out with 32 V and 13 J primers. Each CDR3 protein is one row after TCRdb ran MiXCR on the multiplex PCR reads. The table lists 13,000 or so distinct CDR3 sequences, 20% to 25% of them singletons. Comment on this clonotype: The target antigen is unknown. This sequence may be a read error, since a much larger clone differs from it by one base.

Study-wide findings and caveats: Recurrence of identical dominant CDR3 beta clonotypes was observed across tumor sites within a patient, alongside site-unique high-frequency clones.

Genomic DNA extracted from bulk tumor tissue served as template. A total of about 0.6 ug was used per sample. From each primary tumor, several far-apart biopsies were obtained during surgery. The cohort was untreated, with newly diagnosed non-small cell lung cancer undergoing curative surgery. The donors had newly diagnosed non-small cell lung cancer and underwent surgery intended to cure it. Sequenced material: lung tumor tissue. The origin of this receptor is a man aged 45-65 years with non-small cell lung cancer.

The CDR3 sequence is CASNPPLGEQYF. In DNA form, the CDR3 reads TGTGCCAGCAACCCCCCCTTGGGGGAGCAGTACTTC. The chain is built from TRBV7-9 and TRBJ2-7; no firm D call. Germline V lookup: CDR1 SEHNR, CDR2 FQNEAQ (reference sequence). CDR3 length equals 12 residues. V was shortened by 7 bases and J by 7 bases, with 14 bases between the two germline ends.